Each of the 21 T cell receptor beta chains below was sequenced from the same sample in a study of T cells in Graves' hyperthyroidism and ophthalmopathy. TCR beta CDR3 regions were amplified from RNA transcripts. Researchers ran a first-round RT-PCR on the TCR CDR3 using the HTBI primer set. TCRdb re-derived calls from the multiplex PCR reads in MiXCR, one entry per CDR3 protein. The repertoire includes hundreds of thousands of distinct CDR3 sequences, approximately 15% of them detected once, and 2.5% to 4% sits in the top ten. The sequenced material came from blood. Receptors were obtained from a middle-aged woman with Graves' ophthalmopathy.

This clonotype was recorded many times. The J gene is TRBJ2-3, the V gene TRBV7-9; the match to TRBD2 covers 8 bases. Germline lookup yields CDR1 SEHNR and CDR2 FQNEAQ (reference sequence). The junction had 8 bases not matched to a gene; V was cut back by 5 bases and J by 1 base. This CDR3 region has 16 residues. The CDR3 is CASSQRSGAGTDTQYF. The CDR3 DNA reads TGTGCCAGCAGCCAACGTAGCGGGGCCGGCACAGATACGCAGTATTTT.

This clonotype was seen repeatedly, ten times or more. The chain carries TRBV6-1 and TRBJ2-7; D gene unclear. The CDR3 is made up of 13 amino acids. V shed 10 bases and J shed 6 bases, with 19 bases lying between them. Germline CDR1 reads MNHNS; CDR2 reads SASEGT. Written as DNA, the CDR3 is TGTGCCACCAAGGACGGAAAGCCGCTCGAGCAGTACTTC. Protein: CATKDGKPLEQYF.

At least ten counts were recorded for this clonotype. The V and J genes are TRBV18 and TRBJ2-3; a possible D gene is TRBD2 (7 bases). The V end was cut by 3 bases, the J end by 6 bases, with 13 bases between. CDR1 and CDR2 (germline): KGHSH, LQKENI. The CDR3 runs to 14 residues. DNA of the CDR3: TGTGCCAGCTCACCTCGGGGGGCCTCGGATACGCAGTATTTT. Its translation is CASSPRGASDTQYF.

This clonotype showed up many times. The V call is TRBV3-1, the J call TRBJ1-3, with D uncertain. The germline V gene encodes CDR1 LGHDT and CDR2 YNNKEL (reference sequence). Trimming stripped 1 base from V and 2 bases from J, with 9 bases between. CDR3 length: 15 residues. This CDR3 is CASSQVGGAGNTIYF. CDR3 coding DNA: TGTGCCAGCAGCCAAGTTGGCGGGGCTGGAAACACCATATATTTT.

At least ten counts were recorded for this clonotype. The chain joins TRBV5-1 to TRBJ2-7; no definite D call. The CDR3 runs 14 residues. V was trimmed by 0 bases and J by 3 bases, leaving 10 bases between them. Germline loops: CDR1 SGHRS, CDR2 YFSETQ. CDR3 coding DNA: TGCGCCAGCAGCTTGGCCCAGCCGAGCTACGAGCAGTACTTC. Its translation is CASSLAQPSYEQYF.

This chain links TRBV6-2 or TRBV6-3 with TRBJ1-1, with D possibly matching TRBD1 (5 bases). V was clipped by 7 bases and J by 5 bases, with 17 bases between them. Germline values: CDR1 MNHEY, CDR2 SVGEGT. CDR3 length equals 14 residues. CDR3 sequence (DNA): TGTGCCAGCACTCCACGGGACTCTGGGACTGAAGCTTTCTTT. Translating gives CASTPRDSGTEAFF.

Written as DNA, the CDR3 is TGTGCCAGCAGTGATAGGGGGCAGGAGAACACCGGGGAGCTGTTTTTT. Amino acid sequence: CASSDRGQENTGELFF. The chain combines TRBV6-1 with TRBJ2-2, with 7 positions matching TRBD1. This CDR3 contains 16 residues. Germline V gene sequence: CDR1 MNHNS, CDR2 SASEGT. V lost 3 bases and J lost 1; bases outside the gene matches: 5.

To note about this clonotype: A read error may explain this, as a much larger clone is one base away. This rearrangement joins TRBV5-1 to TRBJ2-1, with a weak D call TRBD1 (5 bases). CDR3 length: 15 amino acids. Germline CDR1 is SGHRS and CDR2 is YFSETQ. CDR3: CAGSLGPPLGHEQFF. In DNA, the CDR3 is TGCGCCGGCAGCTTGGGGCCCCCCTTGGGCCATGAGCAGTTCTTC.

The rearrangement joins TRBV15 to TRBJ2-2; 12 positions match TRBD2. Germline lookup yields CDR1 LNHNV and CDR2 YYDKDF (reference sequence). The CDR3 consists of 16 residues. V was clipped by 5 bases and J by 5 bases; unmatched bases: 6. The CDR3: CATSAGLAGMTGELFF. CDR3 DNA sequence: TGTGCCACCAGCGCCGGACTAGCGGGGATGACCGGGGAGCTGTTTTTT.

This clonotype was detected only a few times. The genes are TRBV20-1 and TRBJ1-5, with 10 bases identical to TRBD1. V trimming: 6 bases; J trimming: 3 bases; junction bases outside the gene matches: 8. CDR3 length: 15 amino acids. The germline CDR1 and CDR2 sequences are DFQATT and SNEGSKA (reference sequence). CDR3 nucleotides: TGCAGTGCACCGGGACAGGGGTTAGACAATCAGCCCCAGCATTTT. Amino acid sequence: CSAPGQGLDNQPQHF.

This clonotype appeared many times. The CDR3 is CASSMAAWGQPQHF. The CDR3 DNA reads TGTGCCAGCAGTATGGCGGCCTGGGGGCAGCCCCAGCATTTT. The rearrangement links TRBV12-3 or TRBV12-4 to TRBJ1-5, with a tentative D call TRBD1 (5 bases). The V gene lost 5 bases and the J gene lost 7 bases, with 15 bases spanning the gap. The CDR3 runs 14 residues.

This clonotype was recorded a few times. This rearrangement joins TRBV7-3 to TRBJ2-2; a possible D gene is TRBD2 (5 bases). CDR1 and CDR2 (germline): SGHTA, FQGTGA. V was pared by 4 bases and J by 8 bases, with 14 bases between. This CDR3 region has 14 residues. The CDR3 DNA sequence: TGTGCCAGCAGCTCCGCCGGGGTTACTGGGGAGCTGTTTTTT. Translation gives CASSSAGVTGELFF.

This clonotype came up a few times. The V gene is TRBV20-1, the J gene TRBJ1-1, with D possibly matching TRBD1 (6 bases). The germline V gene has CDR1 DFQATT and CDR2 SNEGSKA (reference sequence). This CDR3 is built from 15 residues. V shed 3 bases and J shed 3 bases, with 17 bases lying between them. The CDR3 here is CSARSSEGGHTEAFF. The CDR3, as DNA: TGCAGTGCTAGGAGTTCAGAGGGGGGACACACTGAAGCTTTCTTT.

This clonotype has ten or more counts. The genes are TRBV2 and TRBJ1-2, with a possible D match to TRBD1 (6 bases). The CDR3 sequence is 13 residues long. V dropped 4 bases and J dropped 5 bases, with 11 bases sitting between them. From germline, CDR1 is SNHLY and CDR2 FYNNEI. Here the CDR3 reads CASSVDRSYGYTF. The CDR3 nucleotides are TGTGCCAGCAGTGTGGACAGAAGTTATGGCTACACCTTC. The full variable domain, in which reference TRBV2 and TRBJ1-2 provide the parts outside the CDR3, is EPEVTQTPSHQVTQMGQEVILRCVPISNHLYFYWYRQILGQKVEFLVSFYNNEISEKSEIFDDQFSVERPDGSNFTLKIRSTKLEDSAMYFCASSVDRSYGYTFGSGTRLTVV.

This clonotype was detected a few times. The chain employs TRBV3-1 and TRBJ2-3; TRBD2 matches at 13 bases. V lost 5 bases to trimming and J lost 5 bases; unmatched junction nucleotides: 7. The CDR3 loop spans 16 amino acids. Germline CDR1 is LGHDT and CDR2 is YNNKEL (reference sequence). The CDR3 nucleotides are TGTGCCAGCAGCTCACTAGCGGGAGGGCCGGGAGATACGCAGTATTTT. It encodes CASSSLAGGPGDTQYF.

A note on this clonotype: One end of the junction fails to match germline, which may point to a read error. The CDR3 region is CASTRAGPSTDTQYF. The CDR3 nucleotides read TGTGCCAGCACCCGAGCGGGGCCTAGCACGGATACGCAGTATTTT. The chain combines TRBV3-1 with TRBJ2-3, with TRBD2 matching 7 bases. The germline V gene has CDR1 LGHDT and CDR2 YNNKEL (reference sequence). The CDR3 is 15 residues long.

The J gene is TRBJ2-1, the V gene TRBV20-1; unclear D gene. This CDR3 is 12 amino acids long. Germline V gene sequence: CDR1 DFQATT, CDR2 SNEGSKA (reference sequence). The V gene lost 6 bases and the J gene lost 3 bases, with 9 bases spanning the gap. The CDR3 loop is CSALTNYNEQFF. The DNA for the CDR3 is TGCAGTGCCCTGACCAACTACAATGAGCAGTTCTTC.

Details on this clonotype: This may stem from a read error, because a much larger clone lies one nucleotide away. The chain has TRBV30 and TRBJ2-3; tentatively, D is TRBD2 (5 bases). This CDR3 has 16 residues. Per the germline V gene, CDR1 is GTSNPN and CDR2 is SVGIG (reference sequence). DNA for the CDR3: TGTGCCTGGAGTGTACTCCCGGCCTCTAGCACAGATGCGCAGTATTTT. Its translation: CAWSVLPASSTDAQYF.

The chain links TRBV10-2 to TRBJ2-3; TRBD1 matches 7 bases. Germline assignment: CDR1 WSHSY and CDR2 SAAADI. The J segment lost 1 base and the V segment lost 6 bases, leaving 4 bases of the junction unmatched. The CDR3 spans 14 residues. For the CDR3, the DNA is TGCGCCAGCAGGACAGGGTCGGGCACAGATACGCAGTATTTT. As protein: CASRTGSGTDTQYF.

V is TRBV12-3 or TRBV12-4 and J is TRBJ2-5; no clear D gene. The CDR3 is made up of 14 amino acids. V was clipped by 3 bases and J by 0 bases, with 8 bases between them. The CDR3 nucleotides are TGTGCCAGCAGTTTTGCCCTGTACCAAGAGACCCAGTACTTC. It codes for CASSFALYQETQYF.

This clonotype was seen only a few times. The gene calls are TRBV20-1 and TRBJ2-7; 7 nucleotides line up with TRBD2. The V and J ends lost 6 bases and 3 bases, in that order; junction bases with no gene match: 14. CDR3 size: 15 residues. Looked up from germline, CDR1 is DFQATT and CDR2 is SNEGSKA (reference sequence). The CDR3 region has the DNA TGCAGTGCCCTAATGGGGGGGGGTAGTGTCTACGAGCAGTACTTC. Its translation is CSALMGGGSVYEQYF.